This T cell receptor (beta chain) originates from a study of CD8+CD57+ T cells in acquired aplastic anemia. Trimming removed 7 bases from V and 7 bases from J, with 16 bases in between. The germline V gene has CDR1 LNHDA and CDR2 SQIVND (reference sequence). The CDR3 totals 13 residues. The template for TCR beta VDJ and CDR3 sequence profiling was genomic DNA. In TCRdb, the reads were re-called with MiXCR into one record per CDR3 protein. The sample has approximately 150,000 distinct CDR3 sequences, around 48% seen once; the top ten hold about 1.2%. CD8+CD57+ cell expansion had been shown by flow cytometry in patients chosen for sequencing.

This chain links TRBV19 with TRBJ1-1; D is ambiguous. The source of this sequence is a human donor with aplastic anemia. What was sequenced was sorted CD4+, CD8+, or CD8+CD57+ T cells (not recorded which) from PBMCs. The CDR3 region has the DNA TGTGCCAGTACCCCTAAAGCAGGACTTGAAGCTTTCTTT. Translated: CASTPKAGLEAFF.